Below, 18 T cell receptor beta chains from the same sample are listed, as sequenced in a study of CD8 T cells in ankylosing spondylitis. One entry per CDR3 protein results from TCRdb running MiXCR on the 5' RACE reads. The sample yields approximately 140,000 distinct CDR3 sequences, under 45% seen once. The specimen was synovial fluid, either unsorted or a sorted T cell fraction (not recorded which). Receptors were obtained from a male donor with ankylosing spondylitis.

As regards this clonotype: As the CDR3 is not closed by the conserved phenylalanine or tryptophan, this likely results from a read error. The V and J genes are TRBV7-6 and TRBJ2-7; D tentatively fits TRBD1 or TRBD2 (5 bases each). The germline CDR1 and CDR2 sequences are SGHVS and FNYEAQ. CDR3 length equals 15 residues. V was pared by 2 bases and J by 2 bases, with 13 bases between. CDR3 residues: CASSLSSGTTYEQYL. The CDR3 DNA sequence: TGTGCCAGCAGCTTAAGCAGTGGGACCACCTACGAGCAGTACTTA.

This clonotype was detected a few times. The genes are TRBV5-1 and TRBJ1-1; 10 nucleotides line up with TRBD1. Germline V lookup: CDR1 SGHRS, CDR2 YFSETQ. The CDR3 extends over 14 amino acids. After removal of 5 bases from V and 5 bases from J, the junction contained 6 bases not matched to a gene. The CDR3 sequence is CASSPGQGTTEAFF. As DNA, the CDR3 is TGCGCCAGCAGTCCGGGACAGGGGACGACTGAAGCTTTCTTT.

This clonotype was observed at least ten times. J is TRBJ1-3 and V is TRBV12-5; D is unclear. CDR1 is LGHNT and CDR2 is FRNRAP in the germline V gene. With 5 bases removed from V and 4 bases from J, the gap between germline ends came to 0 bases. The CDR3 extends over 10 amino acids. CDR3 coding DNA: TGTGCTAGTGGTGGAAACACCATATATTTT. Translating it yields CASGGNTIYF.

The V call is TRBV12-3 or TRBV12-4, the J call TRBJ1-2, with D unresolved. The CDR3 covers 14 residues. The V end was cut by 3 bases, the J end by 4 bases, with 12 bases between. The CDR3 nucleotides read TGTGCCAGCAGTTTGAATTGGCTGTTCTATGGCTACACCTTC. It encodes CASSLNWLFYGYTF.

The J gene is TRBJ1-5, the V gene TRBV20-1; D unclear. V lost 4 bases and J lost 2, with 12 bases in between. The V gene's germline CDR1 is DFQATT and CDR2 SNEGSKA (reference sequence). The CDR3 runs to 14 residues. The CDR3 reads CSAIGPSGNQPQHF. The CDR3 bases are TGCAGTGCTATCGGGCCCTCTGGCAATCAGCCCCAGCATTTT.

This clonotype has only a few counts. This chain links TRBV12-3 or TRBV12-4 with TRBJ2-3; 8 bases align to TRBD2. This CDR3 comprises 15 residues. The trim removed 6 bases at V and 2 bases at J, leaving 7 bases unmatched. This CDR3 reads CASSPSGGDTDTQYF. The DNA of the CDR3 is TGTGCCAGCAGCCCGTCCGGGGGGGACACAGATACGCAGTATTTT.

The chain combines TRBV10-3 with TRBJ2-7; D possibly uses TRBD1 or TRBD2 (5 bases each). The CDR3 is 18 residues long. Trimming removed 0 bases at V and 2 bases at J, with 20 bases between. From germline, CDR1 is ENHRY and CDR2 SYGVKD. The CDR3 bases are TGTGCCATCAGTGAGTCGTTACTAGTTTGGGGGATGCCCTACGAGCAGTACTTC. Its protein is CAISESLLVWGMPYEQYF.

J is TRBJ1-4 and V is TRBV10-2; 8 bases agree with TRBD1. This CDR3 spans 13 amino acids. Germline CDR1 and CDR2: WSHSY and SAAADI. V trimming: 6 bases; J trimming: 8 bases; junction bases outside the gene matches: 5. The CDR3 DNA reads TGCGCCAGCAGGGACAGGGTTCGGGAAAAACTGTTTTTT. Translated: CASRDRVREKLFF.

Only a few counts were recorded for this clonotype. As DNA, the CDR3 is TGTGCCAGCACCCCCTCGGCGGGCAATGAGCAGTTCTTC. Translating gives CASTPSAGNEQFF. The chain is built from TRBV12-3 or TRBV12-4 and TRBJ2-1, with a weak D call TRBD2 (5 bases). V was pared by 7 bases and J by 6 bases, with 13 bases between. The CDR3 consists of 13 residues.

The CDR3: CASSYGAGVNTGELFF. Written as DNA, the CDR3 is TGTGCCAGCAGTTACGGGGCGGGCGTAAACACCGGGGAGCTGTTTTTT. The rearrangement uses TRBV6-5 and TRBJ2-2; D possibly uses TRBD1 or TRBD2 (5 bases each). The CDR3 has 16 amino acids. The germline V and J ends were trimmed by 2 bases and 2 bases, with 12 bases remaining between them. Germline lookup yields CDR1 MNHEY and CDR2 SVGAGI.

V is TRBV20-1 and J is TRBJ2-2; TRBD2 matches at 9 bases. This CDR3 region has 15 residues. V gave up 6 bases and J gave up 5 bases; unmatched junction bases: 10. Germline CDR1 reads DFQATT; CDR2 reads SNEGSKA (reference sequence). For the CDR3, the DNA is TGCAGTGCCCCGCGGGCGGGAGGGGATACCGGGGAGCTGTTTTTT. This gives the protein CSAPRAGGDTGELFF.

The rearrangement uses TRBV20-1 and TRBJ2-5; TRBD2 matches at 12 bases. The V segment lost 5 bases and the J segment 6 bases; nucleotides outside the gene matches: 1. CDR3 length: 12 amino acids. Germline-derived CDR1 and CDR2 are DFQATT and SNEGSKA (reference sequence). The CDR3 coding sequence is TGCAGTGCTGGACTAGCGGGGCAGACCCAGTACTTC. This codes for CSAGLAGQTQYF.

This chain connects TRBV7-9 to TRBJ1-1; 8 nucleotides line up with TRBD1. This CDR3 region has 15 residues. V was pared by 2 bases and J by 1 base, with 3 bases of the junction left unmatched. The germline V gene encodes CDR1 SEHNR and CDR2 FQNEAQ (reference sequence). Here the CDR3 reads CASSLRDRPNTEAFF. The CDR3 coding sequence is TGTGCCAGCAGCTTAAGGGACAGGCCGAACACTGAAGCTTTCTTT.

The rearrangement links TRBV12-3 or TRBV12-4 to TRBJ1-2; D is undetermined. CDR3 length equals 14 residues. V shed 1 base and J shed 0 bases, with 6 bases lying between them. DNA for the CDR3: TGTGCCAGCAGTTTAGTTCGGTCTAACTATGGCTACACCTTC. It encodes CASSLVRSNYGYTF.

The CDR3 sequence: CASSLVAGALDTQYF. The CDR3 nucleotides read TGCGCCAGCAGCTTGGTAGCAGGGGCATTGGATACGCAGTATTTT. V gene TRBV5-1 combines with J gene TRBJ2-3; maybe TRBD1 (6 bases). V was shortened by 0 bases and J by 6 bases, with 14 bases between the two germline ends. Germline V gene data show CDR1 as SGHRS and CDR2 as YFSETQ. The CDR3 extends over 15 amino acids. Full variable domain (rest looked up from reference TRBV5-1 and TRBJ2-3): KAGVTQTPRYLIKTRGQQVTLSCSPISGHRSVSWYQQTPGQGLQFLFEYFSETQRNKGNFPGRFSGRQFSNSRSEMNVSTLELGDSALYLCASSLVAGALDTQYFGPGTRLTVL.

This clonotype turned up a few times. The chain recombines TRBV7-9 with TRBJ1-2; no reliable D call. CDR1 and CDR2 (germline): SEHNR, FQNEAQ (reference sequence). Trimming removed 0 bases from V and 5 bases from J, with 13 bases in between. The CDR3 is made up of 15 amino acids. CDR3 amino acids: CASSLAHVGSYGYTF. The CDR3 DNA follows: TGTGCCAGCAGCTTAGCGCATGTGGGGTCGTATGGCTACACCTTC.

This clonotype was picked up a small number of times. This chain links TRBV15 with TRBJ2-7, with no clear D. Trimming stripped 0 bases from V and 3 bases from J, with 9 bases between. Germline CDR1 reads LNHNV; CDR2 reads YYDKDF (reference sequence). The length of the CDR3 is 14 residues. CDR3 amino acids: CATSRESPNYEQYF. CDR3 nucleotides: TGTGCCACCAGCAGAGAGAGCCCCAACTACGAGCAGTACTTC.

This chain connects TRBV4-3 to TRBJ2-1, with TRBD2 identical over 9 bases. There are 16 residues in the CDR3. Germline values: CDR1 LGHNA, CDR2 YSLEER. With 0 bases clipped from V and 5 bases from J, the junction kept 5 bases outside the gene matches. The CDR3 sequence: CASSQESGGRDNEQFF. The CDR3 DNA sequence: TGCGCCAGCAGCCAAGAGTCTGGCGGGAGGGACAATGAGCAGTTCTTC.